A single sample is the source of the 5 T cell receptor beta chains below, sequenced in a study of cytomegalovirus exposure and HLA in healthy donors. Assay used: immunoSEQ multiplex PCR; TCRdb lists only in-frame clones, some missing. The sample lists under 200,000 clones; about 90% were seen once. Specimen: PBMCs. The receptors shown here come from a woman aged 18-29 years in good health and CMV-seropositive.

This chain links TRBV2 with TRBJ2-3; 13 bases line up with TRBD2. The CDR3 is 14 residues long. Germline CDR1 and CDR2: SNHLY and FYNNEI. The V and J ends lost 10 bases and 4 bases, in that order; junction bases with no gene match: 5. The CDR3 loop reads CATEGLAGSDTQYF. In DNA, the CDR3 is TGTGCCACTGAGGGACTAGCGGGATCAGATACGCAGTATTTT.

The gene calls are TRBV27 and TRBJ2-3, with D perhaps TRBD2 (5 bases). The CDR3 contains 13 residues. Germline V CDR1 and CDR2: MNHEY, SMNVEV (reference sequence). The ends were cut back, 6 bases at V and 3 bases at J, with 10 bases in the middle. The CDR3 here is CASRRVMTDTQYF. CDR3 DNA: TGTGCCAGCAGGAGGGTCATGACAGATACGCAGTATTTT.

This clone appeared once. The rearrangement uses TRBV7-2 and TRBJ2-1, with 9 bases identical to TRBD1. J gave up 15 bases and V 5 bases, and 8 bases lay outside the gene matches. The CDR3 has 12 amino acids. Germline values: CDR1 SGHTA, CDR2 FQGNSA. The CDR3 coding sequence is TGTGCCAGCAGCCTTCCGGGACAGGGAATGTTCTTC. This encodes CASSLPGQGMFF.

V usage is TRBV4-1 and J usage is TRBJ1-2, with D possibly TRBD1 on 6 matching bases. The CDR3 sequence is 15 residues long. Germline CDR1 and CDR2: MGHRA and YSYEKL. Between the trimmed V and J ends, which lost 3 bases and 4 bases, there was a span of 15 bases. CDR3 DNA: TGCGCCAGCAGCCAGTCACAGGGTGTTGGCTATGGCTACACCTTC. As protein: CASSQSQGVGYGYTF.

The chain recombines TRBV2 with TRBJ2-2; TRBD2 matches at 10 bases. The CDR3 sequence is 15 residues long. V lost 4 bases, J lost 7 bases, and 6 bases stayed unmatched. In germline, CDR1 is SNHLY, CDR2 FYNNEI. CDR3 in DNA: TGTGCCAGCAGTGCTAGCGGGAGAGTGGGCGGGGAGCTGTTTTTT. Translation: CASSASGRVGGELFF.